Each of the 25 T cell receptor beta chains below was sequenced from the same sample in a study of human T cells and chemical hapten exposure. Regarding time point: pre-sensitization, week 0. The treatment: therapeutic diphenylcyclopropenone sensitization with weekly scalp DPC. Each CDR3 protein gets one entry after TCRdb re-called the RACE reads with MiXCR. The data contain a few hundred thousand distinct CDR3 sequences, approximately 8.6% of them seen just once; the ten biggest clones take up 2.3%. This material consisted of whole blood, taken in connection with sensitization to the hapten diphenylcyclopropenone (DPC). These receptors were obtained from a woman aged 40 to 50 with alopecia areata. Some clones in this sample may be carry-over from other donors' samples.

This clonotype was recorded many times. J is TRBJ1-5 and V is TRBV20-1; 8 nucleotides line up with TRBD1. CDR1 is DFQATT and CDR2 is SNEGSKA in the germline V gene (reference sequence). The CDR3 extends over 15 amino acids. Trimming at V came to 5 bases and at J to 6 bases, leaving 12 bases not matched to a gene. CDR3 protein: CSAGVDRAAGQPQHF. DNA of the CDR3: TGCAGTGCTGGTGTGGACAGGGCGGCAGGTCAGCCCCAGCATTTT.

This clonotype occurred a few times. The chain carries TRBV24-1 and TRBJ1-1; no reliable D call. Trimming removed 6 bases at V and 1 base at J, with 5 bases between. The CDR3 totals 12 residues. Looked up from germline, CDR1 is KGHDR and CDR2 is SFDVKD. CDR3 nucleotide sequence: TGTGCCACCAGTATGCAGAACACTGAAGCTTTCTTT. Its protein is CATSMQNTEAFF.

Only a few counts were recorded for this clonotype. V gene TRBV28 combines with J gene TRBJ2-1; D remains unclear. V was pared by 4 bases and J by 14 bases, with 18 bases between. CDR1 is MDHEN and CDR2 is SYDVKM in the germline V gene. The length of the CDR3 is 13 residues. CDR3 region: CASSSDPPILKFF. DNA for the CDR3: TGTGCCAGCAGTTCCGATCCCCCCATATTAAAGTTCTTC.

About this clonotype: One end of the junction fails to match germline, which may point to a read error. The chain joins TRBV29-1 to TRBJ1-6; D remains unclear. This CDR3 spans 13 amino acids. CDR1 SQVTM and CDR2 ANQGSEA come from the germline V gene. The CDR3: CSVGTENNAPLHF. CDR3 bases: TGCAGCGTTGGGACGGAAAATAATGCACCCCTCCACTTT. Filled out from reference TRBV29-1 and TRBJ1-6, the complete variable domain reads SAVISQKPSRDICQRGTSLTIQCQVDSQVTMMFWYRQQPGQSLTLIATANQGSEATYESGFVIDKFPISRPNLTFSTLTVSNMSPEDSSIYLCSVGTENNAPLHFGNGTRLTVT.

This clonotype was counted ten times or more. The gene calls are TRBV7-9 and TRBJ2-5; D not resolved. V was pared by 0 bases and J by 4 bases, with 12 bases between. The V gene's germline CDR1 is SEHNR and CDR2 FQNEAQ (reference sequence). This CDR3 is 15 amino acids long. CDR3 nucleotide sequence: TGTGCCAGCAGCTTAGCGTCCGACGGACCAGAGACCCAGTACTTC. Protein sequence: CASSLASDGPETQYF.

This chain joins TRBV20-1 and TRBJ2-3; D may be TRBD2 (6 bases). Germline values: CDR1 DFQATT, CDR2 SNEGSKA (reference sequence). The CDR3 consists of 13 residues. V dropped 6 bases and J dropped 6 bases, with 16 bases sitting between them. The CDR3 reads CSAKVEGPDTQYF. The DNA of the CDR3 is TGCAGTGCCAAAGTGGAGGGCCCCGATACGCAGTATTTT.

This clonotype showed up just a few times. This chain joins TRBV7-9 and TRBJ2-1; weak D call: TRBD2 (6 bases). Germline V lookup: CDR1 SEHNR, CDR2 FQNEAQ (reference sequence). The CDR3 contains 15 residues. The V and J ends lost 4 bases and 8 bases respectively, with 18 bases between them. CDR3 loop: CASSSAPGSAHEQFF. The DNA for the CDR3 is TGTGCCAGCAGCTCCGCCCCCGGGAGCGCCCATGAGCAGTTCTTC. Drawing the rest from reference TRBV7-9 and TRBJ2-1, the complete variable domain is DTGVSQNPRHKITKRGQNVTFRCDPISEHNRLYWYRQTLGQGPEFLTYFQNEAQLEKSRLLSDRFSAERPKGSFSTLEIQRTEQGDSAMYLCASSSAPGSAHEQFFGPGTRLTVL.

This clonotype was picked up a small number of times. The chain combines TRBV30 with TRBJ1-6, with a weak D call TRBD1 (6 bases). The length of the CDR3 is 13 residues. Trimming removed 1 base from V and 7 bases from J, with 8 bases in between. In germline, CDR1 is GTSNPN, CDR2 SVGIG (reference sequence). CDR3: CAWSGGQNSPLHF. CDR3 DNA: TGTGCCTGGAGTGGGGGGCAGAATTCACCCCTCCACTTT. Full variable domain (missing parts from reference TRBV30 and TRBJ1-6): SQTIHQWPATLVQPVGSPLSLECTVEGTSNPNLYWYRQAAGRGLQLLFYSVGIGQISSEVPQNLSASRPQDRQFILSSKKLLLSDSGFYLCAWSGGQNSPLHFGNGTRLTVT.

The chain joins TRBV20-1 to TRBJ1-6; D not certain. CDR3 size: 13 residues. CDR1 is DFQATT, CDR2 SNEGSKA, per germline (reference sequence). V shed 5 bases and J shed 8 bases, with 13 bases lying between them. CDR3 sequence reads: CSAPPNGDSPLHF. CDR3 bases: TGCAGTGCTCCCCCCAACGGGGATTCACCCCTCCACTTT.

The chain is built from TRBV29-1 and TRBJ1-5, with a tentative D call TRBD1 (5 bases). Germline-derived CDR1 and CDR2 are SQVTM and ANQGSEA. This CDR3 comprises 13 residues. Trimming left V 7 bases short and J 7 bases short, with 17 bases between. The DNA for the CDR3 is TGCAGCGCTGCCGGGACTCCGGACCAGCCCCAGCATTTT. This sequence encodes CSAAGTPDQPQHF.

This clonotype appeared many times. The genes are TRBV5-1 and TRBJ2-5; TRBD2 is a possible D gene (6 bases). Deletions cut 0 bases from V and 1 base from J, with 7 bases between. The CDR3 is 14 residues long. Germline V lookup: CDR1 SGHRS, CDR2 YFSETQ. The CDR3 loop reads CASSLGTTQETQYF. The CDR3 nucleotides read TGCGCCAGCAGCTTGGGGACTACCCAAGAGACCCAGTACTTC.

This clonotype was detected a few times. The rearrangement joins TRBV27 to TRBJ1-2, with 8 bases fitting TRBD1. The V and J ends lost 2 bases and 5 bases, in that order; junction bases with no gene match: 7. Germline lookup yields CDR1 MNHEY and CDR2 SMNVEV (reference sequence). The CDR3 is made up of 15 amino acids. Written as DNA, the CDR3 is TGTGCCAGCAGTTTAGCCCGGACAGGGCTGTATGGCTACACCTTC. Translating gives CASSLARTGLYGYTF.

The CDR3 here is CASSVGQANEQFF. The CDR3 DNA reads TGTGCCAGCAGCGTAGGACAAGCCAATGAGCAGTTCTTC. The chain uses TRBV9 and TRBJ2-1; D not certain. The CDR3 consists of 13 residues. V was clipped by 0 bases and J by 6 bases, with 7 bases between them. The germline V gene has CDR1 SGDLS and CDR2 YYNGEE.

The chain couples TRBV12-3 or TRBV12-4 to TRBJ2-5; 8 nucleotides line up with TRBD1. This CDR3 has 13 amino acids. Trimming cost V 5 bases and J 5 bases; bases outside gene matches: 4. The CDR3 bases are TGTGCCAGCAGTGGACAGGGTTCGGAGACCCAGTACTTC. This translates into CASSGQGSETQYF.

This clonotype has ten or more counts. J is TRBJ1-5 and V is TRBV7-8; TRBD1 is a possible D gene (6 bases). This CDR3 is 14 amino acids long. The germline V and J ends were trimmed by 4 bases and 5 bases, with 12 bases remaining between them. Germline V gene data show CDR1 as SGHVS and CDR2 as FQNEAQ. The CDR3 region has the DNA TGTGCCAGCAGCTACAGGGAGGGCCATCAGCCCCAGCATTTT. Its translation: CASSYREGHQPQHF.

The chain uses TRBV7-2 and TRBJ1-3; 7 bases agree with TRBD1. J lost 0 bases, V lost 2 bases, and 1 base had no gene match. This CDR3 contains 15 residues. Looked up from germline, CDR1 is SGHTA and CDR2 is FQGNSA. DNA for the CDR3: TGTGCCAGCAGCTTAACAGGGGACTCTGGAAACACCATATATTTT. Residues: CASSLTGDSGNTIYF.

The chain joins TRBV6-5 to TRBJ1-5, with 7 bases aligning to TRBD1. The CDR3 sequence is 15 residues long. V dropped 6 bases and J dropped 5; count of bases not matched to a gene: 10. The germline V gene has CDR1 MNHEY and CDR2 SVGAGI. This CDR3 is CASSPGGLRDQPQHF. CDR3 nucleotide sequence: TGTGCCAGCAGCCCAGGGGGGTTGCGGGATCAGCCCCAGCATTTT.

This sequence joins TRBV20-1 and TRBJ2-7; D not certain. Germline CDR1 is DFQATT and CDR2 is SNEGSKA (reference sequence). The germline V and J ends were trimmed by 3 bases and 3 bases, with 3 bases remaining between them. This CDR3 is built from 10 residues. CDR3 sequence: CSARSYEQYF. The DNA for the CDR3 is TGCAGTGCTAGGAGCTACGAGCAGTACTTC.

This clonotype was seen a few times. This chain connects TRBV6-2 or TRBV6-3 to TRBJ2-7; the D gene could be TRBD1 or TRBD2 (5 bases each). This CDR3 has 14 residues. V was pared by 3 bases and J by 7 bases, with 16 bases between. Germline CDR1 reads MNHEY; CDR2 reads SVGEGT. The CDR3 sequence: CASSYFGTAGEQYF. CDR3 coding DNA: TGTGCCAGCAGTTATTTCGGGACGGCCGGGGAGCAGTACTTC.

This clonotype showed up just a few times. The chain is built from TRBV5-1 and TRBJ1-1, with D unclear. Germline V gene data show CDR1 as SGHRS and CDR2 as YFSETQ. This CDR3 has 15 amino acids. Trimming removed 1 base at V and 1 base at J, with 11 bases between. CDR3 residues: CASSLIVSENTEAFF. CDR3 bases: TGCGCCAGCAGCTTGATAGTGAGTGAGAACACTGAAGCTTTCTTT.

This clonotype occurred a few times. The chain combines TRBV7-3 with TRBJ1-5; D is unclear. Germline-derived CDR1 and CDR2 are SGHTA and FQGTGA. Deletions cut 2 bases from V and 3 bases from J, with 11 bases between. CDR3 size: 15 residues. The CDR3 loop is CASSLHGGFNQPQHF. The CDR3 DNA is TGTGCCAGCAGCTTACACGGCGGGTTCAATCAGCCCCAGCATTTT.

The CDR3 here is CASSQGQAPSEQYF. CDR3 coding DNA: TGTGCCAGCAGTCAGGGACAGGCCCCAAGCGAGCAGTACTTC. The chain combines TRBV28 with TRBJ2-7, with 8 nucleotides matching TRBD1. The CDR3 sequence is 14 residues long. V lost 5 bases and J lost 6; bases outside the gene matches: 9. In germline, CDR1 is MDHEN, CDR2 SYDVKM.

The sample holds a few counts of this clonotype. The gene calls are TRBV12-3 or TRBV12-4 and TRBJ1-5; D is uncertain. This CDR3 has 14 amino acids. V lost 6 bases and J lost 7, with 16 bases in between. The CDR3 sequence is CASRLLGNSQPQHF. For the CDR3, the DNA is TGTGCCAGCAGACTCCTCGGGAATAGCCAGCCCCAGCATTTT.

This clonotype has a count of ten or more. The rearrangement uses TRBV5-1 and TRBJ2-5; D unresolved. Trimming cost V 0 bases and J 0 bases, with 6 bases left between them. This CDR3 has 14 residues. Germline CDR1 and CDR2: SGHRS and YFSETQ. The CDR3 reads CASSLADYQETQYF. The CDR3 region has the DNA TGCGCCAGCAGCTTGGCCGACTACCAAGAGACCCAGTACTTC. The variable domain in full, with the rest retrieved from reference TRBV5-1 and TRBJ2-5, is KAGVTQTPRYLIKTRGQQVTLSCSPISGHRSVSWYQQTPGQGLQFLFEYFSETQRNKGNFPGRFSGRQFSNSRSEMNVSTLELGDSALYLCASSLADYQETQYFGPGTRLLVL.

The chain is built from TRBV10-3 and TRBJ2-3; D gene unclear. Between the trimmed V and J ends, which lost 5 bases and 3 bases, there was a span of 18 bases. The CDR3 is made up of 16 amino acids. Germline assignment: CDR1 ENHRY and CDR2 SYGVKD. This CDR3 is CAISHDWSQGTDTQYF. CDR3 nucleotide sequence: TGTGCCATCAGTCACGACTGGAGCCAAGGAACAGATACGCAGTATTTT.